Presented here are 11 T cell receptor beta chains from one specimen sequenced in a study of blood T cell repertoires in COVID-19. The data were produced by immunoSEQ multiplex PCR, yet TCRdb's version contains in-frame clones alone and is incomplete. The sample has 95,000 to 120,000 clones; about 87% are singletons. The specimen sequenced was peripheral blood. Source of these receptors: a woman in her forties or fifties with acute or convalescent COVID-19.

This clone came up a few times. The V gene is TRBV28, the J gene TRBJ2-1; 7 bases map to TRBD2. This CDR3 region has 14 residues. The trim removed 5 bases at V and 8 bases at J, leaving 9 bases unmatched. Germline V gene sequence: CDR1 MDHEN, CDR2 SYDVKM. CDR3: CASSETGTTDEQFF. CDR3 coding DNA: TGTGCCAGCAGTGAGACCGGGACTACGGATGAGCAGTTCTTC. Complete variable domain (other parts from reference TRBV28 and TRBJ2-1): DVKVTQSSRYLVKRTGEKVFLECVQDMDHENMFWYRQDPGLGLRLIYFSYDVKMKEKGDIPEGYSVSREKKERFSLILESASTNQTSMYLCASSETGTTDEQFFGPGTRLTVL.

This clone has a single count. This sequence joins TRBV27 and TRBJ1-3; 7 positions match TRBD1. CDR3 length equals 17 residues. Germline V gives CDR1 MNHEY, CDR2 SMNVEV (reference sequence). The V and J ends lost 3 bases and 2 bases, in that order; junction bases with no gene match: 10. In nucleotides, the CDR3 is TGTGCCAGCAGTTTCGCAGGGGGACTTTCGGCTGGAAACACCATATATTTT. It encodes CASSFAGGLSAGNTIYF.

The V gene is TRBV5-1, the J gene TRBJ2-7, with TRBD1 matching over 10 bases. The junction had 6 bases not matched to a gene; V was cut back by 0 bases and J by 6 bases. Per germline, CDR1 SGHRS and CDR2 YFSETQ. The CDR3 covers 15 residues. The CDR3 DNA reads TGCGCCAGCAGCTTGGGGGGGACAGGGGCTGTCGAGCAGTACTTC. Its translation is CASSLGGTGAVEQYF.

V usage is TRBV13 and J usage is TRBJ2-3, with D tentatively TRBD2 (6 bases). The CDR3 has 15 amino acids. Germline V CDR1 and CDR2: PRHDT, FYEKMQ (reference sequence). The V and J ends lost 0 bases and 4 bases respectively, with 11 bases between them. The CDR3 region is CASSLGSGLADTQYF. CDR3 nucleotides: TGTGCCAGCAGCTTAGGGTCGGGACTGGCAGATACGCAGTATTTT. The full variable domain, rest sourced from reference TRBV13 and TRBJ2-3, is AAGVIQSPRHLIKEKRETATLKCYPIPRHDTVYWYQQGPGQDPQFLISFYEKMQSDKGSIPDRFSAQQFSDYHSELNMSSLELGDSALYFCASSLGSGLADTQYFGPGTRLTVL.

The chain carries TRBV3-1 (or the pseudogene TRBV3-2) and TRBJ2-1; weak D call: TRBD1 (5 bases). V was shortened by 7 bases and J by 1 base, with 5 bases between the two germline ends. This CDR3 spans 12 amino acids. CDR1 is LGHDT and CDR2 is YNNKEL in the germline V gene (reference sequence). CDR3 sequence reads: CASKGSYNEQFF. CDR3 sequence (DNA): TGTGCCAGCAAGGGGTCCTACAATGAGCAGTTCTTC.

This clone was seen only once. The chain uses TRBV28 and TRBJ1-3, with D hard to call. CDR1 is MDHEN and CDR2 is SYDVKM in the germline V gene. This CDR3 comprises 17 residues. Trimming took off 6 bases at V and 0 bases at J, with 18 bases between the two ends. The CDR3 reads CASRNEASVNSGNTIYF. The CDR3 DNA follows: TGTGCCAGCAGGAATGAGGCTTCAGTCAACTCTGGAAACACCATATATTTT. The complete variable domain, with remaining parts taken from reference TRBV28 and TRBJ1-3, reads DVKVTQSSRYLVKRTGEKVFLECVQDMDHENMFWYRQDPGLGLRLIYFSYDVKMKEKGDIPEGYSVSREKKERFSLILESASTNQTSMYLCASRNEASVNSGNTIYFGEGSWLTVV.

The chain has TRBV6-2 or TRBV6-3 and TRBJ1-4; tentatively, D is TRBD1 (6 bases). Trimming cost V 5 bases and J 4 bases, with 11 bases left between them. Germline V gene sequence: CDR1 MNHEY, CDR2 SVGEGT. The length of the CDR3 is 14 residues. The CDR3 protein is CASSLGTRNEKLFF. The CDR3, as DNA: TGTGCCAGCAGTCTCGGGACACGTAATGAAAAACTGTTTTTT.

This rearrangement joins TRBV3-1 (or the pseudogene TRBV3-2) to TRBJ2-1, with unresolved D. Deletions cut 5 bases from V and 7 bases from J, with 9 bases between. The CDR3 loop spans 12 amino acids. Germline assignment: CDR1 LGHDT and CDR2 YNNKEL (reference sequence). CDR3 protein: CASSWLQNEQFF. The DNA for the CDR3 is TGTGCCAGCAGCTGGCTTCAGAATGAGCAGTTCTTC.

The gene calls are TRBV18 and TRBJ2-5; 14 nucleotides agree with TRBD2. From germline, CDR1 is KGHSH and CDR2 LQKENI. V was pared by 4 bases and J by 0 bases, with 10 bases of the junction left unmatched. The CDR3 totals 19 residues. The CDR3 is CASSLTPGLAGVNQETQYF. The CDR3 DNA follows: TGTGCCAGCTCACTTACTCCGGGACTAGCGGGGGTAAACCAAGAGACCCAGTACTTC.

Here the CDR3 DNA reads TGCGCCAGCAGCTTCAGCGGGGGGGCGGTAAACGAGCAGTACTTC. Translated, it gives CASSFSGGAVNEQYF. The genes are TRBV5-1 and TRBJ2-7, with TRBD2 matching over 10 bases. The J segment lost 5 bases and the V segment lost 2 bases, leaving 7 bases of the junction unmatched. Germline loops: CDR1 SGHRS, CDR2 YFSETQ. The CDR3 runs 15 residues. Drawing the rest from reference TRBV5-1 and TRBJ2-7, the complete variable domain is KAGVTQTPRYLIKTRGQQVTLSCSPISGHRSVSWYQQTPGQGLQFLFEYFSETQRNKGNFPGRFSGRQFSNSRSEMNVSTLELGDSALYLCASSFSGGAVNEQYFGPGTRLTVT.

This clone was seen a single time. This chain links TRBV4-1 with TRBJ2-5; TRBD2 aligns across 7 bases. The CDR3 totals 13 residues. V gave up 2 bases and J gave up 6 bases; unmatched junction bases: 3. Germline lookup yields CDR1 MGHRA and CDR2 YSYEKL. The CDR3, as DNA: TGCGCCAGCAGCCAAACGGGGGGACAGACCCAGTACTTC. It translates to CASSQTGGQTQYF.